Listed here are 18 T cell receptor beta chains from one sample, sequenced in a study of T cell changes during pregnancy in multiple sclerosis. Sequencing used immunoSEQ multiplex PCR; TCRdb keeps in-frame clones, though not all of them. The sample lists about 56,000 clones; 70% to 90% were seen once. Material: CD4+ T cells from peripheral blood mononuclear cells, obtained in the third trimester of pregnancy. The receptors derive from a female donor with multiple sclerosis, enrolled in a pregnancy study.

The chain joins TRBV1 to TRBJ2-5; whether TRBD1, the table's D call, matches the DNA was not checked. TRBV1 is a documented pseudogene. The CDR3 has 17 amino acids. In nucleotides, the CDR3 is TGCACCAGCAGCCCTCGTAGGGGGACCTACCTCCAAGAGACCCAGTACTTC. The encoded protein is CTSSPRRGTYLQETQYF.

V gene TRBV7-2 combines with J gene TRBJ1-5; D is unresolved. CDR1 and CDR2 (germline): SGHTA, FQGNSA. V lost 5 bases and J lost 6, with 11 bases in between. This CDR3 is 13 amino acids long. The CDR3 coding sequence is TGTGCCAGCAGCGCCCTTTCGGGTCAGCCCCAGCATTTT. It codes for CASSALSGQPQHF.

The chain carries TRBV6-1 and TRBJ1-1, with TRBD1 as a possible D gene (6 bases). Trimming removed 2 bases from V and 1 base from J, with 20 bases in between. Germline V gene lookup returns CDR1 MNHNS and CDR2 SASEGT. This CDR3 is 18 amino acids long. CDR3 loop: CASSEKRKTGGRNTEAFF. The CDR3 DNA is TGTGCCAGCAGTGAAAAGCGAAAGACAGGCGGGCGGAACACTGAAGCTTTCTTT.

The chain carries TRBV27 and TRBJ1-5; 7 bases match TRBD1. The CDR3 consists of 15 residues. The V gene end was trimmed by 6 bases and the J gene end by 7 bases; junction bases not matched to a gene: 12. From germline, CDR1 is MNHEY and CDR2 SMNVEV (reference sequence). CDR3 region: CASRPIRQGPQPQHF. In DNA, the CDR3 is TGTGCCAGCAGACCAATCAGACAGGGCCCCCAGCCCCAGCATTTT.

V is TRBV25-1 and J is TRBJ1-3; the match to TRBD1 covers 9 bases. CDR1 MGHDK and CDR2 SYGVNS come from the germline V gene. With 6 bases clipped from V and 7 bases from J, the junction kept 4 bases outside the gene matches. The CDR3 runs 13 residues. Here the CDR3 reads CASSRTGDNTIYF. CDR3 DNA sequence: TGTGCCAGCAGCCGGACAGGGGATAACACCATATATTTT.

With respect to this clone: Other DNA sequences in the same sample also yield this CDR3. CDR3 residues: CASSSGGGETQYF. The CDR3 nucleotides are TGCGCCAGCAGCTCAGGGGGCGGAGAGACCCAGTACTTC. This chain links TRBV5-1 with TRBJ2-5; 8 bases align to TRBD1. The CDR3 runs 13 residues. The ends lost 3 bases at V and 4 bases at J; junction bases unmatched: 2. The germline V gene has CDR1 SGHRS and CDR2 YFSETQ.

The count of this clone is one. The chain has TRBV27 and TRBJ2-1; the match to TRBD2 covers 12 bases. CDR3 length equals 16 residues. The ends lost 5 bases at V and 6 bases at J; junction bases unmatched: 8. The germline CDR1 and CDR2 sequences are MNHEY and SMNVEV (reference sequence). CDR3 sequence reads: CASSRTLAGGPNEQFF. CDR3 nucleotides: TGTGCCAGCAGTAGAACTCTAGCGGGGGGGCCCAATGAGCAGTTCTTC.

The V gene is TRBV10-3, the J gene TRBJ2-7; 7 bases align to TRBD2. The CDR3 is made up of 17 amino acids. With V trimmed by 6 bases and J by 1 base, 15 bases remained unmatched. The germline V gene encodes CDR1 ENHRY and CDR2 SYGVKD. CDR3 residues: CAIRSLKGGGGSYEQYF. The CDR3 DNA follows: TGTGCCATCAGAAGTTTAAAGGGCGGGGGTGGTTCCTACGAGCAGTACTTC.

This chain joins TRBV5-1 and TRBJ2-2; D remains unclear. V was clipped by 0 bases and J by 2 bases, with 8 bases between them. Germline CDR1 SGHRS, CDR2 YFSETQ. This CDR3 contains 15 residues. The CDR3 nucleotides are TGCGCCAGCAGCTTGGCCTCTGTCAACACCGGGGAGCTGTTTTTT. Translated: CASSLASVNTGELFF.

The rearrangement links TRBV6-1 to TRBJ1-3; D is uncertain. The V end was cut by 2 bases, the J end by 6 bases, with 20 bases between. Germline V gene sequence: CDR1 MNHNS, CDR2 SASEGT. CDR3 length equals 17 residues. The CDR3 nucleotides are TGTGCCAGCAGTGAACAGTCAGGCGAATTGTGGGTAAACACCATATATTTT. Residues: CASSEQSGELWVNTIYF.

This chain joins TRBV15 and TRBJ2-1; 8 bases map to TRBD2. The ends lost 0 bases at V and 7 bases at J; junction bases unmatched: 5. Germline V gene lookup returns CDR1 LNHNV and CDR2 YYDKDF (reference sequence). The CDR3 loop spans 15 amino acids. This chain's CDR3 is CATSRDGGLANEQFF. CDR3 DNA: TGTGCCACCAGCAGAGATGGCGGACTAGCAAATGAGCAGTTCTTC.

For the CDR3, the DNA is TGTGCCAGCACCCAAGGGAGGGACCCACTCACAGATACGCAGTATTTT. It specifies CASTQGRDPLTDTQYF. The chain uses TRBV5-4 and TRBJ2-3, with TRBD2 matching over 7 bases. The CDR3 length is 16 residues. Germline V gives CDR1 SGHNT, CDR2 YYREEE (reference sequence). Losses at the gene ends were 6 bases for V and 2 bases for J; bases not matched to a gene: 12.

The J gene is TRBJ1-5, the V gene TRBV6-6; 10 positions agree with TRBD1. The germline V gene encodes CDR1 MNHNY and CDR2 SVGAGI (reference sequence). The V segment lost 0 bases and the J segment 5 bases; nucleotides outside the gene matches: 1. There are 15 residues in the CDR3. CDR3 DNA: TGTGCCAGCAGTTACTCAGACAGGGGGCATCAGCCCCAGCATTTT. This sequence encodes CASSYSDRGHQPQHF.

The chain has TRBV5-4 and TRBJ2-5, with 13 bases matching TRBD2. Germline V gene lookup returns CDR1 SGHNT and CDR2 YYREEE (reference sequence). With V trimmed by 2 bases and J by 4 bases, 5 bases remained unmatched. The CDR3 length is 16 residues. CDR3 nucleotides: TGTGCCAGCAGCTTTCGACTAGCGGGGGGCGGAGAGACCCAGTACTTC. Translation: CASSFRLAGGGETQYF. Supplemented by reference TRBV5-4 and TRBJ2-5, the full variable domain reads ETGVTQSPTHLIKTRGQQVTLRCSSQSGHNTVSWYQQALGQGPQFIFQYYREEENGRGNFPPRFSGLQFPNYSSELNVNALELDDSALYLCASSFRLAGGGETQYFGPGTRLLVL.

The CDR3 DNA is TGTGCCAGCAGTTTCCGACAGGAGAACACTGAAGCTTTCTTT. As protein: CASSFRQENTEAFF. This chain links TRBV6-5 with TRBJ1-1, with a weak D call TRBD1 (6 bases). V lost 4 bases and J lost 1, with 10 bases in between. The CDR3 length is 14 residues. Germline V CDR1 and CDR2: MNHEY, SVGAGI.

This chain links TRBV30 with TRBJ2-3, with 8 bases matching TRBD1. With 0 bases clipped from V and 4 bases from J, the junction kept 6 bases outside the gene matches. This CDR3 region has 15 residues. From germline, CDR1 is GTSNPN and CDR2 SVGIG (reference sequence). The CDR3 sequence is CAWSVAQGAPDTQYF. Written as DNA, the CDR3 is TGTGCCTGGAGTGTGGCCCAGGGGGCGCCAGATACGCAGTATTTT.

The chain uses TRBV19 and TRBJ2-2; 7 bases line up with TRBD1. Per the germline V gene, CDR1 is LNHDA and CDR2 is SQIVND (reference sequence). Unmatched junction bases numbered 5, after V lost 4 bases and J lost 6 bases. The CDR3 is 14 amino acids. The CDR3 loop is CASSNTGDPGELFF. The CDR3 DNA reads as TGTGCCAGTAGTAACACAGGGGATCCCGGGGAGCTGTTTTTT.

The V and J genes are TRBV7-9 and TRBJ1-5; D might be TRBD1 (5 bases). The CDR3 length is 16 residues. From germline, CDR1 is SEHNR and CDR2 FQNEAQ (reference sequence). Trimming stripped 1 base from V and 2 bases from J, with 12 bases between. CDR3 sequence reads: CASSLGSGNGNQPQHF. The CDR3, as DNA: TGTGCCAGCAGCTTAGGATCAGGGAATGGCAATCAGCCCCAGCATTTT.